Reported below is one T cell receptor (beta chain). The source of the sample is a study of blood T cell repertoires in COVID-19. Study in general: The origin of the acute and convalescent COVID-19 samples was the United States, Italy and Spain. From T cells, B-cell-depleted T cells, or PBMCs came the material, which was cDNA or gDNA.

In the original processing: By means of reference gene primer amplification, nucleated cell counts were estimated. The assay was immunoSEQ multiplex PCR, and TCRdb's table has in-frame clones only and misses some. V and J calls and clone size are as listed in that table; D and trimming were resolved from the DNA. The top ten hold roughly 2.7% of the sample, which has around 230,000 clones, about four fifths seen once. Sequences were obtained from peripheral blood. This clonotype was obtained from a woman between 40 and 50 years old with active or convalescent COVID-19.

The CDR3 region has the DNA TGTGCCAGCAGCCGAGCCCCACGCGGGAGTACCTACGAGCAGTACTTC. Translating gives CASSRAPRGSTYEQYF. The chain has TRBV11-2 and TRBJ2-7, with 7 bases matching TRBD2. The CDR3 length is 16 residues. Germline assignment: CDR1 SGHAT and CDR2 FQNNGV. The trim removed 5 bases at V and 2 bases at J, leaving 12 bases unmatched.